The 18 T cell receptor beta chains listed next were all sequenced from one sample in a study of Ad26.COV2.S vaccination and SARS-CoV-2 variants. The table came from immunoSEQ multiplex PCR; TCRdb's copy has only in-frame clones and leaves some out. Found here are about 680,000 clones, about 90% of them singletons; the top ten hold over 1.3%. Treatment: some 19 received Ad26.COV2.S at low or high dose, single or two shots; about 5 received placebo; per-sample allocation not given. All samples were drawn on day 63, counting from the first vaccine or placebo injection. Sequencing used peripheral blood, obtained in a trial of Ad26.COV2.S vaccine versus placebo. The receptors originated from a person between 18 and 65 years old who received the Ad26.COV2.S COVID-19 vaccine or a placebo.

CDR3 coding DNA: TGTGCCAGCAGCTCTAGCGTAGCCGGGGAGCTGTTTTTT. It yields the protein CASSSSVAGELFF. This rearrangement joins TRBV5-4 to TRBJ2-2, with D possibly TRBD2 on 6 matching bases. Trimming pared 3 bases from V and 6 bases from J, leaving 9 bases between. Germline V lookup: CDR1 SGHNT, CDR2 YYREEE (reference sequence). The CDR3 runs to 13 residues.

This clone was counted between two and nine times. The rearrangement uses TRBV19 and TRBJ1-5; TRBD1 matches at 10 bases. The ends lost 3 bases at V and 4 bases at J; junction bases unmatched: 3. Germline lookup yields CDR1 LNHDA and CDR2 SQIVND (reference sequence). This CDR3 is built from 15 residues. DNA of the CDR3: TGTGCCAGTAGTATTTGGACAGGGGGGAATCAGCCCCAGCATTTT. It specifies CASSIWTGGNQPQHF.

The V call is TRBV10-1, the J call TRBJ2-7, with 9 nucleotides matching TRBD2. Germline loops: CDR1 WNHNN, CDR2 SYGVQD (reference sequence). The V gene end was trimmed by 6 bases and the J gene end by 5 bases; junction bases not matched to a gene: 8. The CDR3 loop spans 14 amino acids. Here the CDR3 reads CASSAGTSFDEQYF. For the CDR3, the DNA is TGCGCCAGCAGCGCCGGGACTAGCTTCGACGAGCAGTACTTC.

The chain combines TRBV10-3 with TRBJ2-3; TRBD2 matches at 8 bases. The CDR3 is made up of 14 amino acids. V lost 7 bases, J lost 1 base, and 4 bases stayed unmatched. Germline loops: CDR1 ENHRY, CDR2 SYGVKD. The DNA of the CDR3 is TGTGCCATCACCTCAGCGGGAGGCACAGATACGCAGTATTTT. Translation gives CAITSAGGTDTQYF.

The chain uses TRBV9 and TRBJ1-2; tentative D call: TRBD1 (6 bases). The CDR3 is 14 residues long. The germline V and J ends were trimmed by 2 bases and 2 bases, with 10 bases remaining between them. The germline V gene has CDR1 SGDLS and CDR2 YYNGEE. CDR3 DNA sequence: TGTGCCAGCAGCGTCGGACAGAAGAACTATGGCTACACCTTC. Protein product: CASSVGQKNYGYTF.

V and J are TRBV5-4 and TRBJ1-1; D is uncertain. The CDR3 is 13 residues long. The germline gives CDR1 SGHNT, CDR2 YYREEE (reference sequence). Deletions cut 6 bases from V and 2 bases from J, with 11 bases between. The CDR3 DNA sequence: TGTGCCAGCACCGACCCCTCAAACACTGAAGCTTTCTTT. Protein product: CASTDPSNTEAFF. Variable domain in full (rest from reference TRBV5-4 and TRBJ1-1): ETGVTQSPTHLIKTRGQQVTLRCSSQSGHNTVSWYQQALGQGPQFIFQYYREEENGRGNFPPRFSGLQFPNYSSELNVNALELDDSALYLCASTDPSNTEAFFGQGTRLTVV.

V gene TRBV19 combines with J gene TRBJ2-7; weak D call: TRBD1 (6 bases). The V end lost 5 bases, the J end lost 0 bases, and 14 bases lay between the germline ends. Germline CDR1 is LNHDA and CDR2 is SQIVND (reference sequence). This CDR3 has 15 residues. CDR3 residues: CASSATGQSSYEQYF. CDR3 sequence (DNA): TGTGCCAGTAGTGCGACAGGCCAGAGCTCCTACGAGCAGTACTTC.

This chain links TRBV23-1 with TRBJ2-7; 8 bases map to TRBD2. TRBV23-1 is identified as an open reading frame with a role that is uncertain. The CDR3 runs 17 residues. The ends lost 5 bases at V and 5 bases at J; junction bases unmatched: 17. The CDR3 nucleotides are TGCGCCAGCAGTTACCGCCGAAACGGACTAGCCAGCCACGAGCAGTACTTC. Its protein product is CASSYRRNGLASHEQYF.

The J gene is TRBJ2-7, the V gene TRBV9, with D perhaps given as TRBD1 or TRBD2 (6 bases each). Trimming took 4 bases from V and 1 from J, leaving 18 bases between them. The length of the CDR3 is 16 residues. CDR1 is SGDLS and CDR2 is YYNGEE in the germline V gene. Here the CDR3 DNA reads TGTGCCAGCAGCCTGACAACGGGGGCCGGGTCCTACGAGCAGTACTTC. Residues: CASSLTTGAGSYEQYF.

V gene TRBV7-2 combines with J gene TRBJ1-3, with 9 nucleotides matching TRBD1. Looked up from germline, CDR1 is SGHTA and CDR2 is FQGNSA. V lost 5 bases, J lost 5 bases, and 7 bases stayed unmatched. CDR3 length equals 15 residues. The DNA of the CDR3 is TGTGCCAGCAGCCTATCGGGACAGGGTAGAAACACCATATATTTT. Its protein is CASSLSGQGRNTIYF.

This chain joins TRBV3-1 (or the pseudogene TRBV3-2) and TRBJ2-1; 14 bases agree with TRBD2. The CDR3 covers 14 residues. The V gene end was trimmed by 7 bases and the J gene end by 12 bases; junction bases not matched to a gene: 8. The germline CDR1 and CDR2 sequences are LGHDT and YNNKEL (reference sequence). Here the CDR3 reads CASTLGTSGSGQFF. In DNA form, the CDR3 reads TGTGCCAGCACCCTCGGGACTAGCGGGAGTGGGCAGTTCTTC.

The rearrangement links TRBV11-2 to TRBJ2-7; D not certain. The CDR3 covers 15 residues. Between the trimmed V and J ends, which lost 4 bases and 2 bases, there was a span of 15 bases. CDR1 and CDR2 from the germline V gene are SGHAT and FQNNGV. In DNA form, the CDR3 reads TGTGCCAGCAGCTCCCGAGATCAAGGGACCTACGAGCAGTACTTC. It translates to CASSSRDQGTYEQYF.

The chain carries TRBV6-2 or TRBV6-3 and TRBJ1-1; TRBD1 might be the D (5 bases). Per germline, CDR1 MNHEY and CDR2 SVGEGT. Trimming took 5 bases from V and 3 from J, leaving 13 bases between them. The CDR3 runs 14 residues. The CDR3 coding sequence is TGTGCCAGCAGTAGGCGGGGCGCGGACACTGAAGCTTTCTTT. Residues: CASSRRGADTEAFF.

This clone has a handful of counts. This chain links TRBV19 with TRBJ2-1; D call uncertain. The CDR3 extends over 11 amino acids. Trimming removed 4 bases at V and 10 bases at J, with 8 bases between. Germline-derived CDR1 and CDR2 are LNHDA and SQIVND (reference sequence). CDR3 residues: CASSRLGEQFF. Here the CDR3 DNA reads TGTGCCAGTAGTAGGCTTGGCGAGCAGTTCTTC. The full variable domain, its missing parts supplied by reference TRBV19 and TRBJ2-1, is DGGITQSPKYLFRKEGQNVTLSCEQNLNHDAMYWYRQDPGQGLRLIYYSQIVNDFQKGDIAEGYSVSREKKESFPLTVTSAQKNPTAFYLCASSRLGEQFFGPGTRLTVL.

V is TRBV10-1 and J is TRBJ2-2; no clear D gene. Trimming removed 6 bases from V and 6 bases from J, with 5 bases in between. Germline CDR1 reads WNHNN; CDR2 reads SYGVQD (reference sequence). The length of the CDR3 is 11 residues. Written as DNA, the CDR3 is TGCGCCAGCAGATTGGCCGGGGAGCTGTTTTTT. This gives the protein CASRLAGELFF.

The CDR3, as DNA: TGTGCCAGTAGTAGAACAGATACCAATCAGCCCCAGCATTTT. The encoded protein is CASSRTDTNQPQHF. V is TRBV19 and J is TRBJ1-5, with D unclear. V was trimmed by 4 bases and J by 3 bases, leaving 10 bases between them. Germline V gene sequence: CDR1 LNHDA, CDR2 SQIVND (reference sequence). The CDR3 covers 14 residues.

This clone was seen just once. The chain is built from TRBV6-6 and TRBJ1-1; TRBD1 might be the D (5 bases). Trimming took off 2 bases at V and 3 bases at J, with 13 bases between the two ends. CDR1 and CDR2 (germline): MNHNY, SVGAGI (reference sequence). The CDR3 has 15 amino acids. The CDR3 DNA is TGTGCCAGCAGTTACCCCACCGGGGCTGACACTGAAGCTTTCTTT. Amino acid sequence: CASSYPTGADTEAFF.

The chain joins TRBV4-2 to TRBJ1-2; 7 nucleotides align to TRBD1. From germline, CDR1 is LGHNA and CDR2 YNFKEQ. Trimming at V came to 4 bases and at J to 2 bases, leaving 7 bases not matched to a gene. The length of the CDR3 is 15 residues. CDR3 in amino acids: CASSRPTQGNYGYTF. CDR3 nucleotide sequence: TGTGCCAGCAGCCGCCCGACACAGGGGAACTATGGCTACACCTTC.